Following are 13 T cell receptor beta chains from one sample sequenced in a study of T cell responses to AZD1222 COVID-19 vaccine (dated by TCRdb to the early 2020s). The library was made by the immunoSEQ multiplex PCR assay. This immuneACCESS table, as held by TCRdb, lists in-frame sequences with V and J called but not all clones. Of the missing ones, under half trace to an unresolved V gene in checked studies; the others have no known cause. Within this sample are 100,000 to 150,000 clones, with roughly 88% of them counted one time only. Together, the top ten hold 4.5% to 5% of the sample. The time point label on this specimen signifies: baseline before first vaccination. Sequencing was performed on peripheral blood, taken on day 0 of AZD1222 vaccination. Source of these receptors: an adult in good health.

This clone came up a few times. This CDR3 is also generated by other DNA sequences in the sample. This sequence joins TRBV9 and TRBJ2-5; D might be TRBD2 (6 bases). The CDR3 is 14 residues long. Germline V gene lookup returns CDR1 SGDLS and CDR2 YYNGEE. Trimming shortened V by 1 base and J by 5 bases, and 12 bases separated the two germline ends. DNA for the CDR3: TGTGCCAGCAGCGTATACGGGGGTTTGGAGACCCAGTACTTC. This sequence encodes CASSVYGGLETQYF.

The chain's CDR3 is CASSQIDGGAKPQHF. CDR3 nucleotides: TGCGCCAGCAGCCAGATAGACGGGGGAGCGAAGCCCCAGCATTTT. The chain couples TRBV4-1 to TRBJ1-5, with D perhaps matching TRBD1 (5 bases). V was clipped by 3 bases and J by 8 bases, with 17 bases between them. The CDR3 is made up of 15 amino acids. Germline CDR1 is MGHRA and CDR2 is YSYEKL.

The chain employs TRBV27 and TRBJ1-2; a weak D match, TRBD1 (6 bases). CDR3 length equals 15 residues. The V end was cut by 0 bases, the J end by 4 bases, with 12 bases between. Germline values: CDR1 MNHEY, CDR2 SMNVEV (reference sequence). CDR3 in amino acids: CASSLSTAGAYGYTF. Written as DNA, the CDR3 is TGTGCCAGCAGTTTATCCACAGCAGGGGCCTATGGCTACACCTTC.

In its sample, this clone was seen a few times. The chain carries TRBV7-6 and TRBJ1-4; maybe TRBD1 (5 bases). V shed 3 bases and J shed 8 bases, with 16 bases lying between them. This CDR3 comprises 15 residues. Germline values: CDR1 SGHVS, CDR2 FNYEAQ. CDR3 sequence (DNA): TGTGCCAGCAGCTTCCAGGGTGCTCCATCCGAAAAACTGTTTTTT. Translation gives CASSFQGAPSEKLFF.

This clone was seen a handful of times. The genes are TRBV18 and TRBJ2-7; 9 bases are a match to TRBD2. Losses at the gene ends were 3 bases for V and 0 bases for J; bases not matched to a gene: 0. This CDR3 contains 14 residues. Per germline, CDR1 KGHSH and CDR2 LQKENI. CDR3 sequence (DNA): TGTGCCAGCTCACCGGGACTAGCCTCCTACGAGCAGTACTTC. It codes for CASSPGLASYEQYF.

The chain joins TRBV6-4 to TRBJ2-2, with D hard to call. The CDR3 consists of 16 residues. Germline CDR1 and CDR2: MRHNA and SNTAGT. V lost 8 bases to trimming and J lost 0 bases, with 16 bases between them. The CDR3 reads CASRKNNNANTGELFF. CDR3 bases: TGTGCCAGCCGCAAGAATAACAATGCGAACACCGGGGAGCTGTTTTTT.

The rearrangement links TRBV7-9 to TRBJ2-7; possibly TRBD1 or TRBD2 for D (5 bases each). The V gene's germline CDR1 is SEHNR and CDR2 FQNEAQ (reference sequence). This CDR3 region has 14 residues. Trimming cost V 5 bases and J 5 bases, with 16 bases left between them. The CDR3 DNA reads as TGTGCCAGCAGCCTCGGGACCGCCTTCCACGAGCAGTACTTC. Translation gives CASSLGTAFHEQYF.

The gene calls are TRBV2 and TRBJ1-2; D not certain. The V gene's germline CDR1 is SNHLY and CDR2 FYNNEI. Deletions cut 2 bases from V and 3 bases from J, with 10 bases between. The CDR3 consists of 14 residues. For the CDR3, the DNA is TGTGCCAGCAGTGAATACGGGAGTTACTATGGCTACACCTTC. This gives the protein CASSEYGSYYGYTF.

This chain links TRBV7-9 with TRBJ1-3; D remains ambiguous. Germline lookup yields CDR1 SEHNR and CDR2 FQNEAQ (reference sequence). This CDR3 is built from 15 residues. With 5 bases removed from V and 3 bases from J, the gap between germline ends came to 14 bases. The chain's CDR3 is CASSGTRGSGNTIYF. The CDR3, as DNA: TGTGCCAGCAGCGGCACGCGGGGAAGTGGAAACACCATATATTTT.

The chain recombines TRBV7-6 with TRBJ1-1; 10 nucleotides align to TRBD1. Germline V gives CDR1 SGHVS, CDR2 FNYEAQ. The V gene end was trimmed by 5 bases and the J gene end by 0 bases; junction bases not matched to a gene: 9. The CDR3 spans 17 residues. CDR3 in DNA: TGTGCCAGCAGCATACAACCCGGGACAGGGGTGAACACTGAAGCTTTCTTT. Translated: CASSIQPGTGVNTEAFF.

CDR3 sequence (DNA): TGTGCCAGCAAACCGAGGGGACCCGGAAATCAGCCCCAGCATTTT. The encoded protein is CASKPRGPGNQPQHF. The chain employs TRBV6-5 and TRBJ1-5, with D perhaps TRBD1 (5 bases). The CDR3 has 15 amino acids. CDR1 is MNHEY and CDR2 is SVGAGI in the germline V gene. Trimming removed 7 bases from V and 4 bases from J, with 17 bases in between.

V and J are TRBV5-5 and TRBJ1-1, with D possibly TRBD1 on 6 matching bases. V lost 0 bases and J lost 7, with 16 bases in between. Per the germline V gene, CDR1 is SGHKS and CDR2 is YYEKEE (reference sequence). This CDR3 is 15 amino acids long. CDR3 coding DNA: TGTGCCAGCAGCTTGGCCGGGACAATTTCTAATGAAGCTTTCTTT. It specifies CASSLAGTISNEAFF.

The V gene is TRBV4-1, the J gene TRBJ2-7; D is unresolved. CDR3 length equals 11 residues. Germline V lookup: CDR1 MGHRA, CDR2 YSYEKL. V was cut by 0 bases and J by 3 bases, with 0 bases left in between. CDR3 bases: TGCGCCAGCAGCCAAGACTACGAGCAGTACTTC. It is translated as CASSQDYEQYF.